This record concerns one TCR beta chain sequence. The antigen is unknown. The source of the sample is a study of T cell responses to AZD1222 COVID-19 vaccine. Study-level background: Second doses at about 4 or about 12 weeks were pooled. Study conclusions and caveats: Reportedly, close to half of spike-specific TCRs are directed against unmutated variant regions.

Clones were sequenced by immunoSEQ multiplex PCR, and TCRdb holds only the in-frame ones, with some missing. Among some 89,000 clones, about 92% were seen once, and the ten largest hold approximately 3%. The source was peripheral blood, collected on day 0 of AZD1222 vaccination. The sequence was collected from an adult in good health.

CDR3 nucleotide sequence: TGTGCCAGCAGTTCCGGACCGAGCACTGAAGCTTTCTTT. Residues: CASSSGPSTEAFF. The V call is TRBV28, the J call TRBJ1-1; no clear D gene. There are 13 residues in the CDR3. Between the trimmed V and J ends, which lost 4 bases and 4 bases, there was a span of 10 bases. Germline loops: CDR1 MDHEN, CDR2 SYDVKM.